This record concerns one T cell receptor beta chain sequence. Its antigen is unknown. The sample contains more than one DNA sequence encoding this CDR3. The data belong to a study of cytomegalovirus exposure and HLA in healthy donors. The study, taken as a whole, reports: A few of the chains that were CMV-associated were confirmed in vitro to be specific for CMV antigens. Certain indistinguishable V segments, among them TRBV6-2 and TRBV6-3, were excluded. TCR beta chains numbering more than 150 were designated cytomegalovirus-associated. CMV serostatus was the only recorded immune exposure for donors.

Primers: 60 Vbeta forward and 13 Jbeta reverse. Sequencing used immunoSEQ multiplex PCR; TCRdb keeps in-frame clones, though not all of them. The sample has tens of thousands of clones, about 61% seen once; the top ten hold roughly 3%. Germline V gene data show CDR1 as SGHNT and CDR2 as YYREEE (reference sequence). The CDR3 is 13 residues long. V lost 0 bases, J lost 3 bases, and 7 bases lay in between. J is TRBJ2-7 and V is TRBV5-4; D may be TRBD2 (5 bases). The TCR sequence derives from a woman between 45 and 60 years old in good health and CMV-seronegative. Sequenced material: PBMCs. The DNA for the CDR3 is TGTGCCAGCAGCTTGGATACTAGCTACGAGCAGTACTTC. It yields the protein CASSLDTSYEQYF.